These T cell receptor beta chains were read from a single sample in a study of a mutant IDH1 vaccine in newly diagnosed glioma. Clones were sequenced by immunoSEQ multiplex PCR, and TCRdb holds only the in-frame ones, with some missing. The sample shows about 56,000 clones, 85% to 90% of them seen only once. No cognate antigen is known for these TCRs. The sequencing used PBMCs, collected from a glioma patient whose treatment included an IDH1 peptide vaccine. The receptors were gathered from a middle-aged woman with glioma. Each CDR3 is given with its conserved first and last residue. The D gene is left open where the match is weak. Size is stated for part of the rows, as once, few or many counts, or as a class when the clone is expanded.

abundance,v_gene,d_gene,j_gene,CDR3aa,CDR3nt
once,TRBV29-1,TRBD1,TRBJ1-1,CSADRANTEAFF,TGCAGCGCTGACAGGGCAAACACTGAAGCTTTCTTT
few,TRBV5-1,-,TRBJ1-2,CASSLVQTGGYTF,TGCGCCAGCAGCTTGGTACAGACTGGTGGCTACACCTTC
-,TRBV5-6,-,TRBJ1-6,CASSLWRERSYNSPLHF,TGTGCCAGCAGCTTGTGGAGGGAAAGGAGCTATAATTCACCCCTCCACTTT
-,TRBV30,-,TRBJ1-5,CAWSVGRNQPQHF,TGTGCCTGGAGTGTAGGGAGGAATCAGCCCCAGCATTTT
-,TRBV7-9,TRBD2,TRBJ2-2,CASSARLAGAGTGELFF,TGTGCCAGCAGCGCCAGACTAGCGGGTGCGGGAACCGGGGAGCTGTTTTTT
-,TRBV5-4,-,TRBJ1-4,CASSLQATNEKLFF,TGTGCCAGCAGCCTCCAGGCAACTAATGAAAAACTGTTTTTT
-,TRBV2,-,TRBJ2-7,CASSVTEYEQYF,TGTGCCAGCAGCGTGACTGAATACGAGCAGTACTTC
-,TRBV4-1,-,TRBJ1-6,CASSQVIKGSKGSPLHF,TGCGCCAGCAGCCAAGTTATTAAAGGGAGTAAGGGTTCACCCCTCCACTTT
-,TRBV10-2,TRBD2,TRBJ2-1,CASSPPTSGAYNEQFF,TGCGCCAGCAGTCCCCCAACTAGCGGGGCCTACAATGAGCAGTTCTTC
-,TRBV7-2,-,TRBJ2-3,CASSLRQTQYF,TGTGCCAGCAGCTTACGGCAAACGCAGTATTTT
-,TRBV7-2,-,TRBJ1-5,CASSVGGGQPQHF,TGTGCCAGCAGCGTGGGGGGAGGTCAGCCCCAGCATTTT
once,TRBV10-3,-,TRBJ2-3,CAIRGPNTDTQYF,TGTGCCATCAGGGGACCCAACACAGATACGCAGTATTTT
-,TRBV7-9,-,TRBJ1-4,CASSSHIATNEKLFF,TGTGCCAGCAGCTCCCACATAGCAACTAATGAAAAACTGTTTTTT
-,TRBV29-1,TRBD2,TRBJ2-7,CSARTSGRYEQYF,TGCAGCGCCAGGACTAGCGGGAGATACGAGCAGTACTTC
-,TRBV2,TRBD1,TRBJ2-7,CASRPRTGGITIEQYF,TGTGCCAGCAGGCCCCGGACAGGGGGAATCACTATCGAGCAGTACTTC
once,TRBV18,TRBD1,TRBJ1-2,CASSPARDSYGYTF,TGTGCCAGCTCACCAGCGAGGGACAGCTATGGCTACACCTTC
once,TRBV5-6,-,TRBJ2-5,CASSSGSYQETQYF,TGTGCCAGCAGCTCGGGTTCCTACCAAGAGACCCAGTACTTC
once,TRBV19,-,TRBJ2-7,CASSWAEAYEQYF,TGTGCCAGTAGTTGGGCGGAAGCCTACGAGCAGTACTTC
-,TRBV11-2,-,TRBJ2-7,CASSGIRSYEQYF,TGTGCCAGCAGCGGGATCCGCTCCTACGAGCAGTACTTC
-,TRBV7-9,-,TRBJ2-3,CASSLGSTSTDTQYF,TGTGCCAGCAGCTTAGGATCGACGAGCACAGATACGCAGTATTTT
-,TRBV10-1,TRBD2,TRBJ2-7,CASSTGLAGGPEQYF,TGCGCCAGCAGTACAGGACTAGCGGGAGGCCCCGAGCAGTACTTC
-,TRBV2,-,TRBJ2-7,CASSRGEVSPSF,TGTGCCAGCAGTAGGGGAGAAGTAAGCCCCAGCTTC
-,TRBV25-1,-,TRBJ2-5,CASSESTDQETQYF,TGTGCCAGCAGTGAATCTACAGATCAAGAGACCCAGTACTTC
-,TRBV10-3,-,TRBJ2-5,CAISEKETQYF,TGTGCCATCAGTGAGAAAGAGACCCAGTACTTC